These T cell receptor beta chains were read from a single sample in a study of chemoradiotherapy in HPV16-positive cancers. Measured with immunoSEQ multiplex PCR; TCRdb has only the in-frame clones, and not every one. The table includes under 35,000 clones, about 94% detected once. The sequencing used blood, collected from a patient who underwent chemoradiotherapy. The receptors shown here come from a human donor with HPV-associated anogenital cancer. CDR3s include the opening cysteine and the closing phenylalanine or tryptophan. Fields, in order: D gene, V gene, J gene, clone size, CDR3 DNA, CDR3 protein. D genes are given only for firm matches. Size values are once, few and many counts, or a class for expanded clones, and some rows have none.

>TRBD2|TRBV5-5|TRBJ2-7|once
TGTGCCAGCAGCCCTAGCGGGGGGGATTCCTACGAGCAGTACTTC
CASSPSGGDSYEQYF
>TRBD2|TRBV6-4|TRBJ2-7|.
TGTGCCAGCAGTGCTCCCGGGACTAGCTACCGATACGAGCAGTACTTC
CASSAPGTSYRYEQYF
>.|TRBV11-2|TRBJ2-5|.
TGTGCCAGCAGCCTCGGGACGCGAGAGACCCAGTACTTC
CASSLGTRETQYF
>TRBD1|TRBV4-2|TRBJ1-4|.
TGTGCCAGCAGACACCGGAGGGGGCTCGGTGAAAAACTGTTTTTT
CASRHRRGLGEKLFF
>TRBD2|TRBV28|TRBJ2-1|.
TGTGCCAGCAGGCTCGGACTAGCGGGAAGGGATGAGCAGTTCTTC
CASRLGLAGRDEQFF
>.|TRBV9|TRBJ2-7|.
TGTGCCAGCAGCGATAACGGACTGAAACCCTACGAGCAGTACTTC
CASSDNGLKPYEQYF
>.|TRBV5-6|TRBJ1-2|few
TGTGCCAGCAGCTTGGGGGGACCCGGTTATGGCTACACCTTC
CASSLGGPGYGYTF
>.|TRBV25-1|TRBJ1-4|.
TGTGCCAGCAGTGAAACGGGGGGGGAATCTGAAAAACTGTTTTTT
CASSETGGESEKLFF
>TRBD1|TRBV2|TRBJ2-7|.
TGTGCCAGCAGGGGTCAGGGGGCGGTTCGGTACGAGCAGTACTTC
CASRGQGAVRYEQYF
>TRBD1|TRBV19|TRBJ1-5|.
TGTGCCAGTAGTATGACAGGGGATAGCAATCAGCCCCAGCATTTT
CASSMTGDSNQPQHF
>.|TRBV7-2|TRBJ2-3|once
TGTGCCAGCAGCCCGCATTGGGACTCTAACCCAATAGGAACGCAGTATTTT
CASSPHWDSNPIGTQYF
>TRBD2|TRBV6-5|TRBJ2-3|.
TGTGCCAGCAGTAGCCCGGGGGGGCCGGGAGATACGCAGTATTTT
CASSSPGGPGDTQYF
>TRBD2|TRBV9|TRBJ2-1|.
TGTGCCAGCAGCACCCTGAGCGGGGGGGCCCTTAATGAGCAGTTCTTC
CASSTLSGGALNEQFF
>.|TRBV7-9|TRBJ2-1|.
TGTGCCAGCATACAGGGTTCCGGCAATGAGCAGTTCTTC
CASIQGSGNEQFF
>.|TRBV7-2|TRBJ2-2|.
TGTGCCAGCAAATTTAGGCAGGGGAGGACCGGGGAGCTGTTTTTT
CASKFRQGRTGELFF
>.|TRBV27|TRBJ2-1|.
TGTGCCAGCACTTTTTCGAGGAAATACAATGAGCAGTTCTTC
CASTFSRKYNEQFF
>.|TRBV7-2|TRBJ1-2|.
TGTGCCAGCAGCTTGGTGTCGAGTTCTTGGGCCTACACCTTC
CASSLVSSSWAYTF
>.|TRBV28|TRBJ2-7|.
TGTGCCAGCCACGACCGTCACGAGCAGTACTTC
CASHDRHEQYF
>.|TRBV6-5|TRBJ2-5|.
TGTGCCAGCAGTTCGGCGGAGGGGTGGGAGACCCAGTACTTC
CASSSAEGWETQYF
>.|TRBV6-1|TRBJ1-4|.
TGTGCCAGCAGCCATAGGAGGGAGACTAATGAAAAACTGTTTTTT
CASSHRRETNEKLFF
>.|TRBV9|TRBJ1-5|.
TGTGCCAGCAGCGTAAGTACTGGGAACAATCAGCCCCAGCATTTT
CASSVSTGNNQPQHF
>.|TRBV2|TRBJ1-6|few
TGTGCCAGCAGTGAAGGAGTAGCTAACTCTTGGGATCCCCTCCACTTT
CASSEGVANSWDPLHF
>.|TRBV9|TRBJ1-1|.
TGTGCCAGCAGCGCTTCCGGGACGGGGAACACTGAAGCTTTCTTT
CASSASGTGNTEAFF
>.|TRBV5-1|TRBJ2-7|.
TGCGCCAGCAGCTTGGCAGCCAACTACGAGCAGTACTTC
CASSLAANYEQYF
>.|TRBV6-6|TRBJ1-5|.
TGTGCCAGCAGAACAACGGTGGGGAATCAGCCCCAGCATTTT
CASRTTVGNQPQHF
>.|TRBV4-3|TRBJ1-6|.
TGCGCCAGCAGCCAAGAGGGAGGGCAGGGTCGCTCACCCCTCCACTTT
CASSQEGGQGRSPLHF
>.|TRBV5-1|TRBJ2-5|few
TGCGCCAGCAGCTTGGTGGCCCATGGAGAGACCCAGTACTTC
CASSLVAHGETQYF
>.|TRBV9|TRBJ1-5|.
TGTGCCAGCAGCGTCCGGGATAGCAATCAGCCCCAGCATTTT
CASSVRDSNQPQHF
>TRBD2|TRBV5-4|TRBJ2-3|.
TGTGCCAGCAGCTTGCCCAGCGGGAAAAACACAGATACGCAGTATTTT
CASSLPSGKNTDTQYF
>.|TRBV29-1|TRBJ2-3|.
TGCAGCGTTGGGGGGGCCGGACAGGGCACAGATACGCAGTATTTT
CSVGGAGQGTDTQYF
>TRBD1|TRBV6-1|TRBJ1-2|once
TGTGCCAGCAGTGAAGGAGGGACAGCTTATGGCTACACCTTC
CASSEGGTAYGYTF
>.|TRBV27|TRBJ1-2|.
TGTGCCAGCAGTACCCAGGACAGTGCCCTTTTGACGAGGGGCTACACCTTC
CASSTQDSALLTRGYTF
>.|TRBV4-3|TRBJ1-1|.
TGCGCCAGCAGCCAATCCTGGGGATCGACGACTGAAGCTTTCTTT
CASSQSWGSTTEAFF
>.|TRBV7-8|TRBJ1-4|.
TGTGCCAGCAGCGCTAACACGGCAACTAATGAAAAACTGTTTTTT
CASSANTATNEKLFF
>TRBD2|TRBV4-1|TRBJ2-3|.
TGCGCCAGCAGCCAAGCGCTAGCGGGTACTAGCACAGATACGCAGTATTTT
CASSQALAGTSTDTQYF
>.|TRBV11-2|TRBJ1-4|.
TGTGCCAGCAGTACGGTGGGGGATAATGAAAAACTGTTTTTT
CASSTVGDNEKLFF
>TRBD1|TRBV15|TRBJ2-7|.
TGTGCCACCAGCAGGGGGACAGTACCTACCTACGAGCAGTACTTC
CATSRGTVPTYEQYF
>TRBD1|TRBV11-3|TRBJ2-3|.
TGTGCCAGCAGCGCAACGACAGGGGGCGTCGCAGATACGCAGTATTTT
CASSATTGGVADTQYF
>TRBD1|TRBV5-1|TRBJ2-7|.
TGCGCCAGCAGCTTGGGGATCCTCGGGACAGCAGGTTACGAGCAGTACTTC
CASSLGILGTAGYEQYF
>.|TRBV5-1|TRBJ2-4|.
TGCGCCAGCAGCCCGGGGGCAGGAATAGCCAAAAACATTCAGTACTTC
CASSPGAGIAKNIQYF
>TRBD1|TRBV4-2|TRBJ2-7|.
TGTGCCAGCAGCCAAGACACAGGGGGCTACGAGCAGTACTTC
CASSQDTGGYEQYF
>.|TRBV6-4|TRBJ2-3|.
TGTGCCAGCACTCCCAGGACCAGCACAGATACGCAGTATTTT
CASTPRTSTDTQYF
>.|TRBV11-2|TRBJ2-5|.
TGTGCCAGCAGCTTAAGGGCCGGAGAGACCCAGTACTTC
CASSLRAGETQYF
>.|TRBV6-6|TRBJ1-2|.
TGTGCCAGCAGTTACAGCGGGGGGGGCTATGGCTACACCTTC
CASSYSGGGYGYTF
>TRBD1|TRBV9|TRBJ2-1|.
TGTGCCAGCAGCTTCCAGGACAGGGGGCGCGGTGAGCAGTTCTTC
CASSFQDRGRGEQFF
>.|TRBV2|TRBJ2-5|.
TGTGCCAGCAGTGGGTCAGGGGTTTTAAGAGAGACCCAGTACTTC
CASSGSGVLRETQYF
>.|TRBV7-2|TRBJ2-1|.
TGTGCCAGCAGCTTAGGTCTAGATGAGCAGTTCTTC
CASSLGLDEQFF
>TRBD1|TRBV6-4|TRBJ2-7|few
TGTGCCAGCAGTGAGAAGGCGACAGGGGAGCAGTACTTC
CASSEKATGEQYF
>.|TRBV27|TRBJ2-3|few
TGTGCCAGCAGTTTAGGCGGGATGGGAGATACGCAGTATTTT
CASSLGGMGDTQYF
>TRBD1|TRBV4-1|TRBJ1-2|.
TGCGCCAGCAGCCAGAAACAGGGGTTCTATGGCTACACCTTC
CASSQKQGFYGYTF